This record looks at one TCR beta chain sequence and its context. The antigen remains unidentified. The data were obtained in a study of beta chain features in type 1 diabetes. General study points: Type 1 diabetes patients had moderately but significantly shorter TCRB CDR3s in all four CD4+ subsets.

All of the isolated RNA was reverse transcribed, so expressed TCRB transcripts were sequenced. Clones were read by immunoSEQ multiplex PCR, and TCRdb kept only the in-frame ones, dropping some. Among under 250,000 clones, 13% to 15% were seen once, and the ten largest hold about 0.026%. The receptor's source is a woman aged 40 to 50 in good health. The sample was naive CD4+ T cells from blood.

The CDR3 here is CASTTGGSNQPQHF. CDR3 in DNA: TGTGCCAGCACCACGGGGGGGTCTAATCAGCCCCAGCATTTT. This chain connects TRBV28 to TRBJ1-5; D might be TRBD1 (5 bases). Germline V gene sequence: CDR1 MDHEN, CDR2 SYDVKM. This CDR3 spans 14 amino acids. The germline V and J ends were trimmed by 7 bases and 4 bases, with 14 bases remaining between them. Based on the CDR3 plus reference TRBV28 and TRBJ1-5, the full variable domain is DVKVTQSSRYLVKRTGEKVFLECVQDMDHENMFWYRQDPGLGLRLIYFSYDVKMKEKGDIPEGYSVSREKKERFSLILESASTNQTSMYLCASTTGGSNQPQHFGDGTRLSIL.